This TCR beta chain was documented in a study of shared clonotypes between healthy human individuals (dated by TCRdb to 2018 to 2021). Some background on the complete study: The cohort comprised a couple of women and a few men aged 18 to 49 years. For each donor, CD4 naive and CD4 memory were each given three plates, CD8 naive was given two plates, and CD8 memory was given one plate. The study deeply sequenced blood TCR repertoires of about five healthy adults to estimate repertoire size and the extent of clonotype sharing between individuals. To increase sequencing depth and limit assay-specific biases, TCR repertoire library preparation and sequencing were carried out by different laboratories using diverse techniques. Per donor, leukapheresis produced somewhere between about 0.85 and 10 billion PBMCs. Paper-wide results and their limitations: Sampling was restricted to blood, and TCR repertoires in tissues likely differ from the TCR repertoires found in blood. Pairwise subsampling indicated that sequencing depth was expected to affect the degree of clonotype sharing among donors. Naive subsets generally had larger estimated clonotype richness than memory subsets. Because the study included a small number of donors, the genetic and exposure-history diversity represented was limited. Rarefaction of sorted-subset datasets indicated incomplete sequencing despite the large sequencing depth. Clonotypes shared by all four sorted-subset donors showed higher generation probabilities than non-shared clonotypes. When a few donors were compared, the shared fraction of clonotypes was around 5.1% for naive CD4, 3.5% for naive CD8, 2% to 2.5% for memory CD4, and under 0.5% for memory CD8.

About this clone itself: Its target antigen remains unknown. The input lacks base qualities; no much larger clone sits a single base away.

After removal of 4 bases from V and 0 bases from J, the junction retains 13 bases not matched to a gene. The germline V gene supplies CDR1 SGDLS and CDR2 YYNGEE. From the cysteine up to the phenylalanine, the CDR3 has a length of 18 residues. Solely the CDR3 DNA is kept, with 54 bases framed from the first base. Donors were healthy HIV-negative adults with no recently reported acute infections or vaccinations. Only Caucasian adults living in Nashville, Tennessee, USA were represented among the donors. Magnetic negative selection was used to enrich CD4+ T cells, after which naive cells were positively selected on CD45RA and the negative fraction became the memory subset. Blood was obtained by leukapheresis, after which PBMCs were separated by Ficoll-Histopaque density gradient centrifugation and cryopreserved in liquid nitrogen vapor phase. Analytical flow cytometry was used to check the purity and quantity of every magnetically sorted T cell population. Genomic DNA was isolated from each sorted fraction and quantified by UV absorbance on a Nanodrop 2000c.

Using the deep immunoSEQ assay, TCR CDR3 regions were amplified from genomic DNA by multiplex PCR. Extracted genomic DNA from each cell subset was spread evenly across all wells of several immunoSEQ 96-well plates, with each plate serving as a replicate. For sorted subsets, roughly 200 ng of genomic DNA, equivalent to some 30,000 T cell genomes, went into each replicate PCR. Purified libraries were measured with a Qubit 3.0 fluorometer, size-checked on a Bioanalyzer 2100, and measured again with the KAPA Library Quantification kit. Every immunoSEQ 96-well plate was sequenced on a separate single-read 150-cycle Illumina NextSeq 550 flow cell. The study's processing was this. The immunoSEQ output contained only junctional sequences without quality scores, so filtering could not match that applied to full-length reads. To assign V/J genes and CDR3, sequences were annotated against IMGT germline references using PyIR, a Python wrapper for IgBLAST v1.9. Reads were removed for weak V/J assignments (E-value above 1e-6), missing CDR3, stop codons, out-of-frame junctions, or ambiguous translated residues. V3J clonotypes were defined by identical inferred V gene, J gene, and CDR3 amino acid sequence. The percentage overlap between two repertoires was calculated by dividing the number of shared unique clonotypes by the size of the smaller repertoire. RTK rarefaction, the Chao1 estimator, and Recon v2.1 estimates of unobserved clonotypes were used to assess repertoire richness. Generation probabilities for all TCRbeta clonotypes obtained by the gDNA method from a handful of donors were computed using OLGA. TCRdb limited this immuneACCESS table to in-frame rearrangements with V and J called. A share of clones is missing; checked studies link under half to unresolved V genes, and the rest is unexplained. V, J and clone size are taken as reported in that table, and D and trimming were inferred from the DNA itself. The sample has a few hundred thousand clones on record, approximately 97% of them singletons. The leading ten clones occupy 0.057% of the sample.

Sequencing was performed on naive CD4+ T cells sorted from blood. The label giving this sample's cell subset or site can be read as: CD45RA+ positively selected. The chain couples TRBV9 to TRBJ2-3, with 8 middle bases fitting TRBD2. The origin of this receptor is a woman aged 30 to 39 in good health. The CDR3 sequence is CASSSQLADLPSTDTQYF. The nucleotide sequence is TGTGCCAGCAGCTCCCAACTAGCGGACTTGCCTAGCACAGATACGCAGTATTTT. Supplemented by the reference TRBV9 and TRBJ2-3 proteins around the CDR3, the complete variable domain is DSGVTQTPKHLITATGQRVTLRCSPRSGDLSVYWYQQSLDQGLQFLIQYYNGEERAKGNILERFSAQQFPDLHSELNLSSLELGDSALYFCASSSQLADLPSTDTQYFGPGTRLTVL.